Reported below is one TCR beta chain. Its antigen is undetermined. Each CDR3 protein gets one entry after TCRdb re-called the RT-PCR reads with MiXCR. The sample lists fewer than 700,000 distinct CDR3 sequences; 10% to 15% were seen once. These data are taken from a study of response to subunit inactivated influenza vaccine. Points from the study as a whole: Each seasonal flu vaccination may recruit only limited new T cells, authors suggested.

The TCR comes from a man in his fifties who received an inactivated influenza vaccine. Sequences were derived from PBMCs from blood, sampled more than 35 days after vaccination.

The CDR3 DNA reads TGCAGCGTTAAGGGAGGAACTGAAGCTTTCTTT. This codes for CSVKGGTEAFF. The J gene is TRBJ1-1, the V gene TRBV29-1; D uncertain. The V end was cut by 5 bases, the J end by 5 bases, with 9 bases between. Per germline, CDR1 SQVTM and CDR2 ANQGSEA. This CDR3 has 11 amino acids. The entire variable domain, with the rest obtained from reference TRBV29-1 and TRBJ1-1, is as follows: SAVISQKPSRDICQRGTSLTIQCQVDSQVTMMFWYRQQPGQSLTLIATANQGSEATYESGFVIDKFPISRPNLTFSTLTVSNMSPEDSSIYLCSVKGGTEAFFGQGTRLTVV.